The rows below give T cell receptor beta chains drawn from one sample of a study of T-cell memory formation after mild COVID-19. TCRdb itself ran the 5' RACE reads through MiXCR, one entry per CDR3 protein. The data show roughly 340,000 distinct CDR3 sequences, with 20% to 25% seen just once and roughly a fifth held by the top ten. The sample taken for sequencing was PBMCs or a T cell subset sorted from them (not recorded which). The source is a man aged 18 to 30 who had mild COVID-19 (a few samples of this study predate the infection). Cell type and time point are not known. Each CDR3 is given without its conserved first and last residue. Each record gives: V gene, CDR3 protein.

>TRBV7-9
ASSPPQGSREQY
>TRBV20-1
SARSPSGVTQY
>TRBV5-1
ASSLGPGDTDTQY
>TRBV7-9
ASSSEDRTLNTEAF
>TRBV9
ASSDPLLAGATSDTQY
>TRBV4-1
ASSPQFNTGELF
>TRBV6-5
ASSSGGRNQPQH
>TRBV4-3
ASSQRSRDFGNTIY
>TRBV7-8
ASIQTSAFRLPDTQY
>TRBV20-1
SARDRVREKLF
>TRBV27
ASGRQGGMETQY
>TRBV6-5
ASSYGTNEAF
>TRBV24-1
ATSPYEKLF
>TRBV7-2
ASSLWGQASVNEQF
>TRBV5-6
ASSLATSGTQY